This T cell receptor beta chain was captured by sequencing in a study of neurological immune-mediated disorders. Each CDR3 protein is one row after TCRdb ran MiXCR on the 5' RACE reads. Of 95,000 or so distinct CDR3 sequences listed, 3.5% to 4% were seen once; the top ten hold roughly 6%. Many counts were recorded for this clonotype. Germline V gene lookup returns CDR1 SGHRS and CDR2 YFSETQ. This CDR3 has 17 residues. Trimming cost V 4 bases and J 0 bases, with 14 bases left between them. The TCR originated in a woman between 18 and 29 years old with multiple sclerosis. Sequencing was performed on PBMCs. The chain joins TRBV5-1 to TRBJ1-6; possibly TRBD1 for D (6 bases). In DNA form, the CDR3 reads TGCGCCAGCAGCCAACGACAGGAGAGCTCCTATAATTCACCCCTCCACTTT. Amino acid sequence: CASSQRQESSYNSPLHF.